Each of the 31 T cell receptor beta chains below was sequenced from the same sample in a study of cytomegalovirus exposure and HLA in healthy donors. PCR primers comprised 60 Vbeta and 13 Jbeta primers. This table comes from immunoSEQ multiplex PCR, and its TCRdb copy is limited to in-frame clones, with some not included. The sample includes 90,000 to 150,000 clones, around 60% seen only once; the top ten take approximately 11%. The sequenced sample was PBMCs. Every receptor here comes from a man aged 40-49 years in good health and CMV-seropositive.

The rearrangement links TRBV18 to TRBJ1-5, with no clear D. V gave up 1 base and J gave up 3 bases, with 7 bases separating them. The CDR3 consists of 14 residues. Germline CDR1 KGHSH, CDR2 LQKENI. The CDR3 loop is CASSPRRDNQPQHF. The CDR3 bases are TGTGCCAGCTCACCACGACGGGACAATCAGCCCCAGCATTTT. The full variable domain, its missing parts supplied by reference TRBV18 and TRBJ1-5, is NAGVMQNPRHLVRRRGQEARLRCSPMKGHSHVYWYRQLPEEGLKFMVYLQKENIIDESGMPKERFSAEFPKEGPSILRIQQVVRGDSAAYFCASSPRRDNQPQHFGDGTRLSIL.

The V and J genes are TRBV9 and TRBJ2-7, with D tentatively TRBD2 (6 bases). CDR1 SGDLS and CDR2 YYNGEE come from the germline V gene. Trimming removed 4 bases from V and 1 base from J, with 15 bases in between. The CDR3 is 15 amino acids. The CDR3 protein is CASSLTGVDSYEQYF. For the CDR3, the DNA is TGTGCCAGCAGCCTAACGGGGGTAGATTCCTACGAGCAGTACTTC. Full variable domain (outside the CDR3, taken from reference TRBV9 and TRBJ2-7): DSGVTQTPKHLITATGQRVTLRCSPRSGDLSVYWYQQSLDQGLQFLIQYYNGEERAKGNILERFSAQQFPDLHSELNLSSLELGDSALYFCASSLTGVDSYEQYFGPGTRLTVT.

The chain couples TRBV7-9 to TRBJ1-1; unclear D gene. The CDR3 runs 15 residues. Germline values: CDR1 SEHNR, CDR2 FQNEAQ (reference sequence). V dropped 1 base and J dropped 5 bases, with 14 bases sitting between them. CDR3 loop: CASSLGPIPETEAFF. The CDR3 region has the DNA TGTGCCAGCAGCTTAGGGCCTATCCCGGAGACTGAAGCTTTCTTT.

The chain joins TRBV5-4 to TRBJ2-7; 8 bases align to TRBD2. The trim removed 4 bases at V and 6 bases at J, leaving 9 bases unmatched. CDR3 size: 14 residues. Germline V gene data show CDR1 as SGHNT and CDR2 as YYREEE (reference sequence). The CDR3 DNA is TGTGCCAGCAGCGCGGGTCTAGCGGGCTGCGAGCAGTACTTC. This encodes CASSAGLAGCEQYF.

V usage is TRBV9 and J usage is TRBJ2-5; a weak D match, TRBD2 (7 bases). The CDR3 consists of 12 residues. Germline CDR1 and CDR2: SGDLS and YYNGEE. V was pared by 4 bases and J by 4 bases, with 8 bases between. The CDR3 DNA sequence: TGTGCCAGCAGCAGGGGGGGAGAGACCCAGTACTTC. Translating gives CASSRGGETQYF.

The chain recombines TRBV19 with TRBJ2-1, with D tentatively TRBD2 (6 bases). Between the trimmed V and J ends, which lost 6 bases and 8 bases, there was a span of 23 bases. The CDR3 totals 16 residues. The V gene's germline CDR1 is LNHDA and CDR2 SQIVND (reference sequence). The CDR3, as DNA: TGTGCCAGTAGAGACCAGGGACTCTCGATTAGGCATGAGCAGTTCTTC. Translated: CASRDQGLSIRHEQFF. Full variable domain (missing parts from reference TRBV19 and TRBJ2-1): DGGITQSPKYLFRKEGQNVTLSCEQNLNHDAMYWYRQDPGQGLRLIYYSQIVNDFQKGDIAEGYSVSREKKESFPLTVTSAQKNPTAFYLCASRDQGLSIRHEQFFGPGTRLTVL.

This CDR3 reads CASSLWGTGGAGNTIYF. In nucleotides, the CDR3 is TGTGCCAGCAGCTTATGGGGGACAGGGGGAGCTGGAAACACCATATATTTT. The chain joins TRBV7-9 to TRBJ1-3; 11 nucleotides agree with TRBD1. Germline lookup yields CDR1 SEHNR and CDR2 FQNEAQ (reference sequence). This CDR3 has 17 residues. V lost 2 bases, J lost 2 bases, and 5 bases stayed unmatched.

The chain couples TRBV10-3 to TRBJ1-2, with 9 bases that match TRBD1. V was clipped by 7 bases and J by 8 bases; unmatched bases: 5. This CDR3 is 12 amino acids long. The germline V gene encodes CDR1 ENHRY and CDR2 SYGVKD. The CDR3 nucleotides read TGTGCCATCACCGATGACAGGGGGGGCTACACCTTC. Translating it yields CAITDDRGGYTF.

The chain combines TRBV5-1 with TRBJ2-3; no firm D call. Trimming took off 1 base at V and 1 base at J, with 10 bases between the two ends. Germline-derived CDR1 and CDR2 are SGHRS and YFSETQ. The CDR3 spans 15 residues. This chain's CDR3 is CASSLQNLGTDTQYF. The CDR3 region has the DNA TGCGCCAGCAGCTTGCAGAACCTCGGCACAGATACGCAGTATTTT.

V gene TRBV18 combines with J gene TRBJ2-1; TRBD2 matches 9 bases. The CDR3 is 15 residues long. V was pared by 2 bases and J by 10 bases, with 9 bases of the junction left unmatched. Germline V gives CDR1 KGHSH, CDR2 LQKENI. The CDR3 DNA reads TGTGCCAGCTCACCAAGGACTAGCGAGATTTTCGAGCAGTTCTTC. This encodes CASSPRTSEIFEQFF.

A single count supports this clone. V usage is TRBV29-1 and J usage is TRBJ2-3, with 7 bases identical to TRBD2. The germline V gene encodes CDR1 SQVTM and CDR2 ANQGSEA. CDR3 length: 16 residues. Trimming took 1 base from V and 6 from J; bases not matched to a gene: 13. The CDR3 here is CSVEVVLAVFPDTQYF. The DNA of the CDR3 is TGCAGCGTTGAAGTTGTCCTAGCGGTTTTCCCCGATACGCAGTATTTT.

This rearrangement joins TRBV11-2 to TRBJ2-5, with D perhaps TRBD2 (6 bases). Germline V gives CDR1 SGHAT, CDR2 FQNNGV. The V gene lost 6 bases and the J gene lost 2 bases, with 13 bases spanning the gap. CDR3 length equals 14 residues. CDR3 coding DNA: TGTGCCAGCAGTTTAACGGGAGTGCAAGAGACCCAGTACTTC. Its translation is CASSLTGVQETQYF.

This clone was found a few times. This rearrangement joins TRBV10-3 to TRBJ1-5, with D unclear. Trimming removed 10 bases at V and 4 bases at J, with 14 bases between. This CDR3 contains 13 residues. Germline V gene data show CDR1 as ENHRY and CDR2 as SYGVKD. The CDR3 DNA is TGTGCCACCAGAGCAGGAATAAATCAGCCCCAGCATTTT. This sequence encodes CATRAGINQPQHF.

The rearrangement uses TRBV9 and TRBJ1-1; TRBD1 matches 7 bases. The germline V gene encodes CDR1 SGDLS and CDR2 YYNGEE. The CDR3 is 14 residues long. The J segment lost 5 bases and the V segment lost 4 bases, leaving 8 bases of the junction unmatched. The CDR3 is CASSPGTARTEAFF. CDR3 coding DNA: TGTGCCAGCAGCCCAGGGACAGCGAGAACTGAAGCTTTCTTT.

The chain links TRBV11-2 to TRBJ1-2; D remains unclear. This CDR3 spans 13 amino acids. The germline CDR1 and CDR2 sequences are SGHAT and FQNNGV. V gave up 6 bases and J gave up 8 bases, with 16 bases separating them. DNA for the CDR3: TGTGCCAGCAGACAACGTACCGCCGGGGGCTACACCTTC. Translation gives CASRQRTAGGYTF.

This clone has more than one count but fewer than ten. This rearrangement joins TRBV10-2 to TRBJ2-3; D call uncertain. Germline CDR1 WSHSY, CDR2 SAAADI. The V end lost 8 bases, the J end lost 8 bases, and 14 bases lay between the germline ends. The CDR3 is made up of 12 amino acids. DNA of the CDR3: TGCGCCAGCGTGGAGCAAACGGGTACGCAGTATTTT. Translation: CASVEQTGTQYF.

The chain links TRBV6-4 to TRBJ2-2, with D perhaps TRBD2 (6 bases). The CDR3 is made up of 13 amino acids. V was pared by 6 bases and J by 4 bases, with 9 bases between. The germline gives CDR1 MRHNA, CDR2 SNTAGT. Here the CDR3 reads CASSASVTGELFF. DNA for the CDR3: TGTGCCAGCAGCGCTAGCGTCACCGGGGAGCTGTTTTTT.

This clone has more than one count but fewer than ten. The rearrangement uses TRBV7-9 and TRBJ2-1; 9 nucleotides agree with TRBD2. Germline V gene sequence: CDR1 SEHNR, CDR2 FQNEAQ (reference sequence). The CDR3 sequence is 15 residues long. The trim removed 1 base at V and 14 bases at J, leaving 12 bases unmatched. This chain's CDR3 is CASSLDGGGAFYKFF. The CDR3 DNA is TGTGCCAGCAGCTTAGACGGCGGGGGGGCCTTTTATAAGTTCTTC. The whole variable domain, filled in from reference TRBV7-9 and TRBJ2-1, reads DTGVSQNPRHKITKRGQNVTFRCDPISEHNRLYWYRQTLGQGPEFLTYFQNEAQLEKSRLLSDRFSAERPKGSFSTLEIQRTEQGDSAMYLCASSLDGGGAFYKFFGPGTRLTVL.

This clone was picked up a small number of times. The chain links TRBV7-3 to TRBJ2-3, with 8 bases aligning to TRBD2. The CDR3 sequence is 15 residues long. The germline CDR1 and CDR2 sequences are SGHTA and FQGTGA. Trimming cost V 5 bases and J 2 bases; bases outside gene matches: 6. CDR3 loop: CASSRTSGHTDTQYF. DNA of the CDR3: TGTGCCAGCAGCCGAACTAGCGGCCACACAGATACGCAGTATTTT.

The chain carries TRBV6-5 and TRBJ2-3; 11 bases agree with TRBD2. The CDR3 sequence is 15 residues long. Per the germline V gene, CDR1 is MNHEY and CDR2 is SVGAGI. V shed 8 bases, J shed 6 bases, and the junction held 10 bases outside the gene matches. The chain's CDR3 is CASCMGLAVADTQYF. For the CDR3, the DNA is TGTGCCAGCTGCATGGGACTAGCGGTAGCCGATACGCAGTATTTT.

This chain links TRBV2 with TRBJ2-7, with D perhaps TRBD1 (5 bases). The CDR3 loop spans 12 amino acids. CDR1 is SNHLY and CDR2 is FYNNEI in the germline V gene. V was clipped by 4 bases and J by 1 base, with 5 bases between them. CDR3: CASSGQSYEQYF. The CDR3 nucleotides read TGTGCCAGCAGTGGACAGTCCTACGAGCAGTACTTC.

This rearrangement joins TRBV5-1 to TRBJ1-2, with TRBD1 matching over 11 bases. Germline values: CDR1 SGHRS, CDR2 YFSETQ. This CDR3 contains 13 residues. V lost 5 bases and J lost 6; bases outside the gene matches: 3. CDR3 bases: TGCGCCAGCAGAGGACAGGGGGCGGATGGCTACACCTTC. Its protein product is CASRGQGADGYTF.

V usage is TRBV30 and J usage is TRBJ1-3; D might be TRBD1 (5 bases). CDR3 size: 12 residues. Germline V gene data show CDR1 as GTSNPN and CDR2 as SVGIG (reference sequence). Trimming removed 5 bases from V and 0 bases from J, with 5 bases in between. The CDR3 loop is CAWDSSGNTIYF. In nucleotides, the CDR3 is TGTGCCTGGGACAGCTCTGGAAACACCATATATTTT.

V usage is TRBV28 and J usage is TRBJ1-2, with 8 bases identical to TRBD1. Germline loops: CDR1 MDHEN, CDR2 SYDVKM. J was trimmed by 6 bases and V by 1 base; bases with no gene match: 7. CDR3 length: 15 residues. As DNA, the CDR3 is TGTGCCAGCAGTTTATTTCAGGGGGCTTTGGATGGCTACACCTTC. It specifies CASSLFQGALDGYTF.

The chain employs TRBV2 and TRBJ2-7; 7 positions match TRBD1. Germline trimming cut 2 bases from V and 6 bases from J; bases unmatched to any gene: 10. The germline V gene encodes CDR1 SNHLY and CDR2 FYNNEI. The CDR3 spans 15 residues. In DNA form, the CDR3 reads TGTGCCAGCAGTGAATTGCTCGGCAGGGGGTCCGAGCAGTACTTC. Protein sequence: CASSELLGRGSEQYF.

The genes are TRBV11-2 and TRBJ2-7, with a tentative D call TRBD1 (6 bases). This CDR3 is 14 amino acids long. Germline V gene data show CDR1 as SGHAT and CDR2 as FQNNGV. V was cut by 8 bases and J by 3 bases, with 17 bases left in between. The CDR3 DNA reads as TGTGCCAGCGGACGTGGACAGTACGACTACGAGCAGTACTTC. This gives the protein CASGRGQYDYEQYF.

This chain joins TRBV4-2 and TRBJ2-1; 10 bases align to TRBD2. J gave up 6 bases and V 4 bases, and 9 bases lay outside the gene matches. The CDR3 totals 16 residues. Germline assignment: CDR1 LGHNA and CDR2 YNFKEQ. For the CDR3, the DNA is TGTGCCAGCAGCCCACAACTAGCGGGATTCGCCAATGAGCAGTTCTTC. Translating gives CASSPQLAGFANEQFF.

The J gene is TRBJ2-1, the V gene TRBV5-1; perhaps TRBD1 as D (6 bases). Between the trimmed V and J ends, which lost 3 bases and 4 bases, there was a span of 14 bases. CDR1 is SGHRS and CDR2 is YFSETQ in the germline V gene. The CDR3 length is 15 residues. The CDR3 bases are TGCGCCAGCAGCTCATCCCGGGACAATTACAATGAGCAGTTCTTC. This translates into CASSSSRDNYNEQFF.

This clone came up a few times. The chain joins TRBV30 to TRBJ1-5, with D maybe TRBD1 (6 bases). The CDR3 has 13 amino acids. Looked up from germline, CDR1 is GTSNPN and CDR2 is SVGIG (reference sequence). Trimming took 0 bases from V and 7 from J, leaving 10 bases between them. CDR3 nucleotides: TGTGCCTGGAGTGTACGGGGGGCCCAGCCCCAGCATTTT. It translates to CAWSVRGAQPQHF.

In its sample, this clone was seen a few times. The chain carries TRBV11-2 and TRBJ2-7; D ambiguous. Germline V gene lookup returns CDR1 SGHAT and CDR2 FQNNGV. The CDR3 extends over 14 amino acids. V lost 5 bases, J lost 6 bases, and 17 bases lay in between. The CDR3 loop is CASSPEARVLEQYF. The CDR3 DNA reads TGTGCCAGCAGCCCCGAGGCACGGGTCCTCGAGCAGTACTTC.

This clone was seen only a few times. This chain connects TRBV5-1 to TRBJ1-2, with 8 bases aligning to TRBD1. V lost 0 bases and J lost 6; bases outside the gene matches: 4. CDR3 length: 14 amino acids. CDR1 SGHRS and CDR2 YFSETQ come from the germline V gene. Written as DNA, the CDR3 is TGCGCCAGCAGCTTGGAGGCAGGGGGCCATGGCTACACCTTC. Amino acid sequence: CASSLEAGGHGYTF.